The source of this T cell receptor beta chain is a study of the immune and genomic landscape of osteosarcoma (dated by TCRdb to the early 2020s). Context from the whole study: The overall cohort was composed of around 48 pediatric and adult patients with high-grade osteosarcoma, and a median age at diagnosis of around 30 years (range 5-81) was recorded. To characterize the osteosarcoma immunogenomic landscape, TCR sequencing results were integrated with transcriptome, protein array and immunostaining data. Two samples from the same tumor site were contributed by each of three patients. In the overall cohort, approximately 59% of patients were male, and localized disease at diagnosis was presented by about 80% of patients. Poor-risk disease was overrepresented in the cohort, as 73% of patients had an unfavorable pathologic response to standard therapy and around 67% were deceased. An explanation for the limited clinical activity of immune checkpoint inhibitors in osteosarcoma was sought in the study. The study profiled osteosarcoma specimens with whole genome, RNA and T-cell receptor sequencing plus immunohistochemistry and reverse phase protein arrays to define immunogenic potential. Results and caveats for the whole study, not just this receptor: Sample size was not determined by any statistical method, because osteosarcoma is rare and every possible sample was collected. Clonality benchmarks were derived from external normal skin and healthy peripheral blood data rather than from matched normal tissue. Alongside the frozen tumor specimens, matched blood was collected from only two patients. Overall, productive TCR clonality was low, with an average of 0.09 and a maximum of 0.3, which suggests limited T-cell clonal expansion. TCR productive clonality was higher in the immune-hot C3 cluster than the cold C1 cluster but still low overall. In five cases a single hyperexpanded clone dominated the repertoire, and each of those five cases had fewer than 100 T-cell clonotypes.

The ImmunoSEQ Assay (Adaptive Biotechnologies) was used to immunosequence the CDR3 regions of the TCR beta chain. For the original study's pipeline: TCRB rearrangements, read counts, read proportions and gene usage were exported through the ImmunoSEQ Analyzer platform. T-cell clonality was calculated on productive rearrangements as 1 minus Pielou's evenness. In the clonal space homeostasis analysis, clonotypes were grouped as rare, small, medium, large or hyperexpanded (0.01 to 1 of the repertoire). TCR productive clonality was compared across immune clusters C1, C2 and C3 using the Wilcoxon rank sum test. TCRdb carries this immuneACCESS record with in-frame sequences only. Its versions omit some clonotypes, under half of them owing to an unresolved V gene in the studies checked, with the rest unexplained. V, J and clone size were drawn from that table, and D and trimming were deduced from the DNA. The sample table holds 2,800 or so clones, of which about 80% were seen once. Approximately 8.7% of the sample is taken by the ten largest.

On this clone itself: The antigen it recognizes is unknown. No much larger clonotype is one base removed from it; base qualities were not supplied.

Specimens were post-treatment primary, local recurrence and metastasis tumors from poor-prognosis patients. Frozen resected lung metastases of osteosarcoma were used as metastasis specimens. Germline trimming amounts to 2 bases on V and 1 base on J, with 8 as the count of junction bases outside the gene matches. Taken from the germline V gene, the CDR1 and CDR2 loops are SGHAT and FQNNGV. Reading from cysteine to phenylalanine, the CDR3 counts 17 amino acids. The sequence is cut down to CDR3 DNA, 51 bases in frame from base 1. The clonotype originates from a woman aged 18-29 years with osteosarcoma. The age is the age at diagnosis. The chain uses TRBV11-2 and TRBJ2-4; TRBD2 lines up with 7 middle nucleotides. Sequencing was performed on metastatic tumor tissue from the lung. Interpreted using the paper, the cell subset or site label stands for: lung metastasis of osteosarcoma. The CDR3 region reads CASSLSPGGGAKNIQYF. The DNA is as follows: TGTGCCAGCAGCTTATCCCCGGGGGGAGGGGCCAAAAACATTCAGTACTTC.